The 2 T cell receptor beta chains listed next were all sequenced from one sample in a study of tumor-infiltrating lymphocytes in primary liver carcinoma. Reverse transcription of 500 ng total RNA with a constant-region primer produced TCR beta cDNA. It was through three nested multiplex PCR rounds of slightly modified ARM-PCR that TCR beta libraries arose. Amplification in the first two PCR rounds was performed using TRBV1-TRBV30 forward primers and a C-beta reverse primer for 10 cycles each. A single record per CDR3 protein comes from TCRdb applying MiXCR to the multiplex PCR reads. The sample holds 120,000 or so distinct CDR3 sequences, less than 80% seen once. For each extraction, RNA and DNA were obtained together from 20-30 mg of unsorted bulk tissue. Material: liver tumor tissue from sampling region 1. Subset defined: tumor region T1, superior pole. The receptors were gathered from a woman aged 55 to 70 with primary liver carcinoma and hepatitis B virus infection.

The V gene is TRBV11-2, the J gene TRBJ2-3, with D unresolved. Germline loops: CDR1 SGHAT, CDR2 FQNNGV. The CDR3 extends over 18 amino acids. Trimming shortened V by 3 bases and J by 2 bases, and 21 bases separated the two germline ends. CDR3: CASSFRTSWSLSTDTQYF. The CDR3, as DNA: TGTGCCAGCAGCTTCCGGACCAGCTGGTCCCTCTCCACAGATACGCAGTATTTT.

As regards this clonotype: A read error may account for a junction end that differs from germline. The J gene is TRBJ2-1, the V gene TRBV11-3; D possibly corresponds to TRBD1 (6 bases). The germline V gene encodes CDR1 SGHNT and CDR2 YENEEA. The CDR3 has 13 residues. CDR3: CASSARGFNGQFF. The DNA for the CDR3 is TGTGCCAGCAGTGCCAGGGGCTTCAATGGGCAGTTCTTC.